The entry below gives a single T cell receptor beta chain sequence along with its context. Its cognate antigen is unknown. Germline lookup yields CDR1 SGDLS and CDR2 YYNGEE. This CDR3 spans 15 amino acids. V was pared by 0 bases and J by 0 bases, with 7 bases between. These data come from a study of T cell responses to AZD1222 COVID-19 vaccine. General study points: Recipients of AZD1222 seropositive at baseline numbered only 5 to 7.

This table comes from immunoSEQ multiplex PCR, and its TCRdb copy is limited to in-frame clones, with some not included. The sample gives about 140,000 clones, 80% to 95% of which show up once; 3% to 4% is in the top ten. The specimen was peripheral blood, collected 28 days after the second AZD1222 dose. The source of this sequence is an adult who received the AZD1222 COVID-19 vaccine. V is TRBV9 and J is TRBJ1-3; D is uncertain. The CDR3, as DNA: TGTGCCAGCAGCGTAGGTGCGTACTCTGGAAACACCATATATTTT. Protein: CASSVGAYSGNTIYF.